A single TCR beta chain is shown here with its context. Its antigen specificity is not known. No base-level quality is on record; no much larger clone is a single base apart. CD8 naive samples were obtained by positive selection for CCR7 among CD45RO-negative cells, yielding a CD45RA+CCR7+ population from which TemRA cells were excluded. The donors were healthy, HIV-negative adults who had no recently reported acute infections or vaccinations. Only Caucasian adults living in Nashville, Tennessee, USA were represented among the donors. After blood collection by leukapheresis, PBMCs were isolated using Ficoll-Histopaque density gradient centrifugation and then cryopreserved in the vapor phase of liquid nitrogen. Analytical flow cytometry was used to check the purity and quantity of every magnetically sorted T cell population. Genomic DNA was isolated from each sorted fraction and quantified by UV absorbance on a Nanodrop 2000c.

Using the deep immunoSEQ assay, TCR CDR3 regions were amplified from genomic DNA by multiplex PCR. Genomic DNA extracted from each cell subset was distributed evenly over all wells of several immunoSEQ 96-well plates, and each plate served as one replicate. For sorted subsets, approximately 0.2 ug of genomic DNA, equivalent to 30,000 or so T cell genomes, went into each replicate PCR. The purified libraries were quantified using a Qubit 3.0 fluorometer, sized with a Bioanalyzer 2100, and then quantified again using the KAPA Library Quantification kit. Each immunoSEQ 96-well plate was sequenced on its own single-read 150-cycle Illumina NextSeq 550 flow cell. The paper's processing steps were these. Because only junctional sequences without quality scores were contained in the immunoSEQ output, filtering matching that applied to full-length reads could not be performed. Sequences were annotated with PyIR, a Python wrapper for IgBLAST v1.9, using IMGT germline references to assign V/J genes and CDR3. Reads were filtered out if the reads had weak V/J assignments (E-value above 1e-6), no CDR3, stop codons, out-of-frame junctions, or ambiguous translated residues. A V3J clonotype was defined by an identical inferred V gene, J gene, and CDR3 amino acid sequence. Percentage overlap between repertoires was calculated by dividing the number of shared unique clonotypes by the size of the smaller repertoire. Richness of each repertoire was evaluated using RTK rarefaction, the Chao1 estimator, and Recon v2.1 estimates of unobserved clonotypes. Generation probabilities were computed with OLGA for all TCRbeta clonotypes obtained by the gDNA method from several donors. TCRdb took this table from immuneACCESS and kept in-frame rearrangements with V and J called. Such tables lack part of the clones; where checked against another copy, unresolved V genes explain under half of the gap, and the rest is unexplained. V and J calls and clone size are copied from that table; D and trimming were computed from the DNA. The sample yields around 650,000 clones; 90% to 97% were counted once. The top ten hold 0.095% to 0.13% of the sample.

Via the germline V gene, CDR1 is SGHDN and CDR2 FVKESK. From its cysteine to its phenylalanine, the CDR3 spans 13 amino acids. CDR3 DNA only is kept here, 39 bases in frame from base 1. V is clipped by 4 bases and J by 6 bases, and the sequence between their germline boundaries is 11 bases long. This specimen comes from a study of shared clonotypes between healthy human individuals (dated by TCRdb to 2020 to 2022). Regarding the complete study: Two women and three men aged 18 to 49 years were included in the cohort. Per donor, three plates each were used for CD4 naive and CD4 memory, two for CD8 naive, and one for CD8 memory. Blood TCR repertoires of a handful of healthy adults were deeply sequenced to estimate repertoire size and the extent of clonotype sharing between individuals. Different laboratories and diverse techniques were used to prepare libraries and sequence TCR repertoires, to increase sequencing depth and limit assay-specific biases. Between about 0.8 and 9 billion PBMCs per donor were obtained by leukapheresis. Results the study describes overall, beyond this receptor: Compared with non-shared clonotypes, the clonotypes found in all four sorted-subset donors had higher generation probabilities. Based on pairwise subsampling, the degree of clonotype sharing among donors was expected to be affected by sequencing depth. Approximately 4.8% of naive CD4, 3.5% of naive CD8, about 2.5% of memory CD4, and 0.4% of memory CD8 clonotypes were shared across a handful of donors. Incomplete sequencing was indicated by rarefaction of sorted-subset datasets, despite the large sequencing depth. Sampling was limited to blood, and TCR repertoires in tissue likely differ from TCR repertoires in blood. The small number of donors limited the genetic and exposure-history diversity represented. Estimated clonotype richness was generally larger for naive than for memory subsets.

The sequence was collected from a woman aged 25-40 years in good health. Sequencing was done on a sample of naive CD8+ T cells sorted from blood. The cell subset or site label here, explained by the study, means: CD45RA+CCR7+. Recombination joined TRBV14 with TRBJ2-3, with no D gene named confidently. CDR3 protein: CASSRVGGDTQYF. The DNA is TGTGCCAGCAGCCGCGTCGGTGGGGATACGCAGTATTTT.